The clone carrying this TCR beta chain was counted ten times or more. The iRepertoire nested amplicon-rescue multiplex PCR amplified TCR alpha and beta CDR3s from RNA. MiXCR was run by TCRdb on the multiplex PCR reads, yielding one entry per CDR3 protein. The sample shows under 150,000 distinct CDR3 sequences, around 23% of them seen only once. This CDR3 is 14 amino acids long. The germline V and J ends were trimmed by 5 bases and 2 bases, with 10 bases remaining between them. Germline V lookup: CDR1 SGHVS, CDR2 FNYEAQ. This entry belongs to a study of glioma-infiltrating T cells. The rearrangement uses TRBV7-6 and TRBJ2-1; D remains unclear. The sequence was obtained from a human donor with low-grade glioma or glioblastoma, undergoing nonglioma brain surgery, or in good health (not recorded which). Sequencing was carried out using glioma tissue, nonneoplastic brain tissue, or PBMCs (not recorded which). CDR3 protein: CASSPPTAYNEQFF. In DNA, the CDR3 is TGTGCCAGCAGCCCCCCGACCGCCTACAATGAGCAGTTCTTC.